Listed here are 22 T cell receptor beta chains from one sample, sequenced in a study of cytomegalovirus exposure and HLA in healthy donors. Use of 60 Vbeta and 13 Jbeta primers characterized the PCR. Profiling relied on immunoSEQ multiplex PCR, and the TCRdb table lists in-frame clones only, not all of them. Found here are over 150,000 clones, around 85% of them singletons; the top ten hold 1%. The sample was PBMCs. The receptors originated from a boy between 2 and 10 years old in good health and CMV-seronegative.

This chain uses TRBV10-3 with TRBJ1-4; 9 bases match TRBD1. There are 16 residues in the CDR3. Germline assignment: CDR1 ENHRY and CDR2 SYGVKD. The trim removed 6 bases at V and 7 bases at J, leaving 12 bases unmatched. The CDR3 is CAISGQGPGSVEKLFF. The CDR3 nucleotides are TGTGCCATCAGCGGACAGGGGCCCGGGAGTGTTGAAAAACTGTTTTTT.

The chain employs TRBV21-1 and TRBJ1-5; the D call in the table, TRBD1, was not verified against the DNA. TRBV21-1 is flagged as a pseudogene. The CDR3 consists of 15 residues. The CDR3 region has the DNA TGTGCCAGCACTCTTAGTGGGCGAGGCAATCAGCCCCAGCATTTT. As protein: CASTLSGRGNQPQHF.

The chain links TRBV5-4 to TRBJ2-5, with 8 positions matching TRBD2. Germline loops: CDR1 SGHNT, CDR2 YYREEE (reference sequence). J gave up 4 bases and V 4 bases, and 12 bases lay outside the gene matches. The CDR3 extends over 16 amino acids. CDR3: CASSPPKRGGRETQYF. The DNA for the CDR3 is TGTGCCAGCAGCCCCCCCAAACGGGGGGGCCGAGAGACCCAGTACTTC.

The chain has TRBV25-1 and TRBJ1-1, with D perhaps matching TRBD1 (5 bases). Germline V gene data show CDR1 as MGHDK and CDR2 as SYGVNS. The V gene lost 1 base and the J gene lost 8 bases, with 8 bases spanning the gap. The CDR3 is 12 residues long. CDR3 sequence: CASSESGREAFF. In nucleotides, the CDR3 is TGTGCCAGCAGTGAATCAGGGCGGGAAGCTTTCTTT.

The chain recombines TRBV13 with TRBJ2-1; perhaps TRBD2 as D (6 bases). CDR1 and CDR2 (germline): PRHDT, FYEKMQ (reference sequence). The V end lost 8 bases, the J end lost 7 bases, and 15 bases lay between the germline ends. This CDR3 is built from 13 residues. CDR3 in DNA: TGTGCCAGCGCCACGGGTCGGGGGAATGAGCAGTTCTTC. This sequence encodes CASATGRGNEQFF.

CDR3 in DNA: TGTGCCAGCAGTGGTCGACCTAGTGACATTCAGTACTTC. Protein product: CASSGRPSDIQYF. The chain has TRBV6-1 and TRBJ2-4; D is unclear. Trimming cost V 4 bases and J 8 bases, with 12 bases left between them. This CDR3 comprises 13 residues. The germline CDR1 and CDR2 sequences are MNHNS and SASEGT.

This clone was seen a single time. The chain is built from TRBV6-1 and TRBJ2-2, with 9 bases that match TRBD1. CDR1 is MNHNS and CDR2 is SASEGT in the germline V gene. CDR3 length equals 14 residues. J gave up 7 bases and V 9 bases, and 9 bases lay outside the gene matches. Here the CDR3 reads CASQTGGRVGELFF. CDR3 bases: TGTGCCAGTCAGACAGGGGGACGAGTCGGGGAGCTGTTTTTT.

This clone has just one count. This CDR3 reads CASSFRRGPNKYEQYV. CDR3 nucleotides: TGCGCCAGCAGCTTCAGAAGGGGCCCCAACAAGTACGAGCAGTACGTC. This sequence joins TRBV5-1 and TRBJ2-7; D is possibly TRBD1 (5 bases). V dropped 2 bases and J dropped 4 bases, with 19 bases sitting between them. The CDR3 is made up of 16 amino acids. CDR1 is SGHRS, CDR2 YFSETQ, per germline.

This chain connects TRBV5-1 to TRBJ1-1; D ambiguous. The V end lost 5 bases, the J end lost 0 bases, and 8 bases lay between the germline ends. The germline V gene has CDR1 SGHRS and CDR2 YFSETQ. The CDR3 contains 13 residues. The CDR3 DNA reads TGCGCCAGCAGGAGCCTTTTGAACACTGAAGCTTTCTTT. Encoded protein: CASRSLLNTEAFF.

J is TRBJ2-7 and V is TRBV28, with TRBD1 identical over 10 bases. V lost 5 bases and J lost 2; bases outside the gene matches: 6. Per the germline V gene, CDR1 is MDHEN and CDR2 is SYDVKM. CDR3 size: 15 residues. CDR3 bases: TGTGCCAGCAGTGGGCCGGGACAGGGGACCTACGAGCAGTACTTC. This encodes CASSGPGQGTYEQYF.

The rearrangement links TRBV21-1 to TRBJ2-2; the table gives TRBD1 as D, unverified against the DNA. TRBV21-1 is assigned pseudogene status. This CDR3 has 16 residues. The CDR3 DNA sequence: TGTGCCAGCAGCAAAGTGGCACAGGGGGGGACCGGGGAGCTGTTTTTT. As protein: CASSKVAQGGTGELFF.

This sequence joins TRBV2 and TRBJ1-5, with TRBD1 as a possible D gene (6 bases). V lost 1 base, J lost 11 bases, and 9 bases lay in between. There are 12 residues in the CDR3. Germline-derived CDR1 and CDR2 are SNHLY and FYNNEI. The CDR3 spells CASSEDRETQHF. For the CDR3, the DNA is TGTGCCAGCAGTGAAGACAGGGAGACCCAGCATTTT.

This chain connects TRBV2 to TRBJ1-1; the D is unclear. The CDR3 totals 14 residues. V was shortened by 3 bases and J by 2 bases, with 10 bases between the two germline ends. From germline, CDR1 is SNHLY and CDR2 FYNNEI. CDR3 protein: CASSESQINTEAFF. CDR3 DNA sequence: TGTGCCAGCAGTGAGTCACAGATTAACACTGAAGCTTTCTTT.

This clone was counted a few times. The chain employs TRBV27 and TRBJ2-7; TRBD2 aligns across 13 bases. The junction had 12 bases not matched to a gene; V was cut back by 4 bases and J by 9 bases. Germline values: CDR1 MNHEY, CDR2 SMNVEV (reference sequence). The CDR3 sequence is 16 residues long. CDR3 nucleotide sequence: TGTGCCAGCAGTTCTCCCGGACTAGCGGGAGAAAAGGTGCAGTACTTC. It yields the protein CASSSPGLAGEKVQYF.

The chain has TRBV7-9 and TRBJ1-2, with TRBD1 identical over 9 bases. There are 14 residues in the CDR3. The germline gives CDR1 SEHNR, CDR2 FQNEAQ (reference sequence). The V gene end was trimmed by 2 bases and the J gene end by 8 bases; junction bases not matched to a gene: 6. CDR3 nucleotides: TGTGCCAGCAGCTTAAGGGGACAGGGCCACGGCTACACCTTC. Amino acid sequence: CASSLRGQGHGYTF.

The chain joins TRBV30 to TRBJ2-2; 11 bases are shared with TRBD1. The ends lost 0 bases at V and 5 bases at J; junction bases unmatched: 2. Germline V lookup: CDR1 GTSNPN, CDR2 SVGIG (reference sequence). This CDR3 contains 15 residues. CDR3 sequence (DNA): TGTGCCTGGAGTGTAGGGACAGGGGGAACCGGGGAGCTGTTTTTT. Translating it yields CAWSVGTGGTGELFF.

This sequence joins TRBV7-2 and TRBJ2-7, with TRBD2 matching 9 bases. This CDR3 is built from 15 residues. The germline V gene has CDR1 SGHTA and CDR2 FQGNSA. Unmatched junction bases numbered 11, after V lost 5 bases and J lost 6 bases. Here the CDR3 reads CASSRELAGTGEQYF. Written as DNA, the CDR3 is TGTGCCAGCAGCCGGGAACTAGCGGGTACGGGCGAGCAGTACTTC.

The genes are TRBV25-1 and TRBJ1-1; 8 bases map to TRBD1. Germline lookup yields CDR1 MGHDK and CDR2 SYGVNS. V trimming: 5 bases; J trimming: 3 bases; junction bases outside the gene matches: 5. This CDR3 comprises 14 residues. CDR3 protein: CASSRQGAYTEAFF. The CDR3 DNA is TGTGCCAGCAGTAGGCAGGGGGCCTACACTGAAGCTTTCTTT. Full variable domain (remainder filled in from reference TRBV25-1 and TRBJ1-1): EADIYQTPRYLVIGTGKKITLECSQTMGHDKMYWYQQDPGMELHLIHYSYGVNSTEKGDLSSESTVSRIRTEHFPLTLESARPSHTSQYLCASSRQGAYTEAFFGQGTRLTVV.

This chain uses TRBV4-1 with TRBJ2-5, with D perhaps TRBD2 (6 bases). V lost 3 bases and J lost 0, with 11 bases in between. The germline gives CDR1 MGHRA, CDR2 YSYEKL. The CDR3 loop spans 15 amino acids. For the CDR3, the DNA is TGCGCCAGCAGCCAGGAGGCGGGGTACCAAGAGACCCAGTACTTC. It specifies CASSQEAGYQETQYF.

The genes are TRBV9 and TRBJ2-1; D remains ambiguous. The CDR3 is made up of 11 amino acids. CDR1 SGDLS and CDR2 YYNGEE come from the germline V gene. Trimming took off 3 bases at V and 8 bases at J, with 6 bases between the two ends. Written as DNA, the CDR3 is TGTGCCAGCAGCGCGGTGGATGAGCAGTTCTTC. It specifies CASSAVDEQFF.

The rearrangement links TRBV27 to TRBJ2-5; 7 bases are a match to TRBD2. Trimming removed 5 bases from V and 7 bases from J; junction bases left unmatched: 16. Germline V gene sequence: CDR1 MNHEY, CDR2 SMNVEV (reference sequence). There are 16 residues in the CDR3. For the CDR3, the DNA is TGTGCCAGCAGTCAAAGGCCGACTAGCCAGCAACGGACCCAGTACTTC. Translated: CASSQRPTSQQRTQYF.

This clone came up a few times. The CDR3 coding sequence is TGTGCCAGCAGTGAATCGGACAGGGACTACACCTTC. This encodes CASSESDRDYTF. The rearrangement joins TRBV6-1 to TRBJ1-2, with 8 bases aligning to TRBD1. CDR1 is MNHNS and CDR2 is SASEGT in the germline V gene. With V trimmed by 2 bases and J by 10 bases, 3 bases remained unmatched. CDR3 length: 12 residues.